This T cell receptor (beta chain) is from a study of PD-L1 blockade in urothelial cancer. Across the whole study: Blood analysis was done at 3 weeks (second dose) and 6 weeks after treatment began. When blood samples were assessed, the median T cell count was around 150,000.

The data were produced by immunoSEQ multiplex PCR, yet TCRdb's version contains in-frame clones alone and is incomplete. The sample contains around 56,000 clones, around 84% of which appear only once. Germline V gene lookup returns CDR1 MNHNS and CDR2 SASEGT. The CDR3 sequence is 14 residues long. J lost 3 bases, V lost 4 bases, and 5 bases had no gene match. The patients had locally advanced or metastatic urothelial carcinoma. Each patient contributed between 1 and 8 total time points of blood mononuclear cells, pretreatment and during treatment. V usage is TRBV6-1 and J usage is TRBJ2-7, with 8 positions matching TRBD2. The input for sequencing was PBMCs, taken around atezolizumab (anti-PD-L1) treatment. The receptor was isolated from a man aged 45-60 years with urothelial cancer. CDR3 region: CASSVASGSYEQYF. In nucleotides, the CDR3 is TGTGCCAGCAGTGTAGCCAGCGGGAGCTACGAGCAGTACTTC.